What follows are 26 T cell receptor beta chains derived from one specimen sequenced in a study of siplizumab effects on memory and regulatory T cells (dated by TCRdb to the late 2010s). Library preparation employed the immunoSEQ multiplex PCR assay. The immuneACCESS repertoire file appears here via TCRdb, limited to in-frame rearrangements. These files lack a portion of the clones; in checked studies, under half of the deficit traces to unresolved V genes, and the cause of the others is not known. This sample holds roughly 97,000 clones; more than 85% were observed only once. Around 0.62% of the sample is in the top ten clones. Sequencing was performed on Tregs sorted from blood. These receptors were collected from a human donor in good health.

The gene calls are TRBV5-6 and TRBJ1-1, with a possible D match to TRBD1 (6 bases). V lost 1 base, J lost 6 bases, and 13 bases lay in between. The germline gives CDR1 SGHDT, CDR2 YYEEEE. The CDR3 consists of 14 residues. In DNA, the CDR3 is TGTGCCAGCAGCTTGCCAGCCAGGGGCGCTGAAGCTTTCTTT. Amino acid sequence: CASSLPARGAEAFF.

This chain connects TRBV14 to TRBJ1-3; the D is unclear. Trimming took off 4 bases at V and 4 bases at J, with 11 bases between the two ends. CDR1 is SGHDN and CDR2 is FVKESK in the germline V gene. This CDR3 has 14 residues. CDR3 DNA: TGTGCCAGCAGCCTCAGGACTGGAGGAAACACCATATATTTT. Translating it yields CASSLRTGGNTIYF.

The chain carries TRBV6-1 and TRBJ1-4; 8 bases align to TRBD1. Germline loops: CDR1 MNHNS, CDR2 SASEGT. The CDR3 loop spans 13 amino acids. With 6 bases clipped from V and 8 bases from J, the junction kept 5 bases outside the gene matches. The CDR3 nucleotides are TGTGCCAGCAGCTCGGACAGGGAAGAAAAACTGTTTTTT. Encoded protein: CASSSDREEKLFF.

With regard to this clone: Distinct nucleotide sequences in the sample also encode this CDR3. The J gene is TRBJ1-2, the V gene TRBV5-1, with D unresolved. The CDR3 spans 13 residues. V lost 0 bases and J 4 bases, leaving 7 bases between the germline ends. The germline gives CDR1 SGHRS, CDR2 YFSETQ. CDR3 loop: CASSLEGGYGYTF. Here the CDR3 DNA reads TGCGCCAGCAGCTTGGAGGGTGGCTATGGCTACACCTTC.

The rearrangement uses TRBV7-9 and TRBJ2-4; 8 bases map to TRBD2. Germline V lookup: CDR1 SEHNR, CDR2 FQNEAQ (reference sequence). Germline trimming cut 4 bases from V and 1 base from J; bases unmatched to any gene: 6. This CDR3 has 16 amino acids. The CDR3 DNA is TGTGCCAGCAGCTCGGGAGGGGTGTCGGCCAAAAACATTCAGTACTTC. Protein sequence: CASSSGGVSAKNIQYF.

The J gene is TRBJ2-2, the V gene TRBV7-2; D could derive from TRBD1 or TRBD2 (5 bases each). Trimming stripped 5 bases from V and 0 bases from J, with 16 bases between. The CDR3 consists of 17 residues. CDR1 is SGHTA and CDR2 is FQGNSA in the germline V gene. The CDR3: CASSLGEGRPNTGELFF. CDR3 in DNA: TGTGCCAGCAGCCTCGGTGAGGGACGGCCGAACACCGGGGAGCTGTTTTTT.

The CDR3: CAIRLPGQETQYF. As DNA, the CDR3 is TGTGCCATCAGGCTACCGGGCCAAGAGACCCAGTACTTC. This chain links TRBV10-3 with TRBJ2-5, with unresolved D. V was shortened by 6 bases and J by 1 base, with 9 bases between the two germline ends. Germline V gives CDR1 ENHRY, CDR2 SYGVKD. CDR3 length equals 13 residues.

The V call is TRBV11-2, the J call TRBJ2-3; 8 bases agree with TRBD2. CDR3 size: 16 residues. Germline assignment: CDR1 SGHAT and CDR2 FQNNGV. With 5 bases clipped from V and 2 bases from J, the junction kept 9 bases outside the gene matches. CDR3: CASSLVAGPYTDTQYF. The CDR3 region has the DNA TGTGCCAGCAGCCTGGTAGCGGGACCTTACACAGATACGCAGTATTTT. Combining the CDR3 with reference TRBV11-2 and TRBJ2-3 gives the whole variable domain EAGVAQSPRYKIIEKRQSVAFWCNPISGHATLYWYQQILGQGPKLLIQFQNNGVVDDSQLPKDRFSAERLKGVDSTLKIQPAKLEDSAVYLCASSLVAGPYTDTQYFGPGTRLTVL.

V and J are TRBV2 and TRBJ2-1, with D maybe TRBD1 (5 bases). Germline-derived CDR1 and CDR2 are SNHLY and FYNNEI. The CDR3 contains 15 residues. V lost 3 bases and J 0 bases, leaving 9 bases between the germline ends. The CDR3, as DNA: TGTGCCAGCAGTGACAGGGTGGGCTCCTACAATGAGCAGTTCTTC. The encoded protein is CASSDRVGSYNEQFF.

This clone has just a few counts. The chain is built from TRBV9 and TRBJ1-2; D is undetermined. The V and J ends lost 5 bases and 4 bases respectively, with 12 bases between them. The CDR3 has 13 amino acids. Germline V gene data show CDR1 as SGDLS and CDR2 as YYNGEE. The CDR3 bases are TGTGCCAGCAGTCGGGAGTTCAGCTATGGCTACACCTTC. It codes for CASSREFSYGYTF.

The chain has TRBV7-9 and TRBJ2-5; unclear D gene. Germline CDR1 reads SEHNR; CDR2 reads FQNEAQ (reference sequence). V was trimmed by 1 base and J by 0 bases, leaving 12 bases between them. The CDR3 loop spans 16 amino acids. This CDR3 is CASSLVGLKYQETQYF. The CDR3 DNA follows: TGTGCCAGCAGCTTAGTTGGGCTTAAGTACCAAGAGACCCAGTACTTC. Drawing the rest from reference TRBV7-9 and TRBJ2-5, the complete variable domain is DTGVSQNPRHKITKRGQNVTFRCDPISEHNRLYWYRQTLGQGPEFLTYFQNEAQLEKSRLLSDRFSAERPKGSFSTLEIQRTEQGDSAMYLCASSLVGLKYQETQYFGPGTRLLVL.

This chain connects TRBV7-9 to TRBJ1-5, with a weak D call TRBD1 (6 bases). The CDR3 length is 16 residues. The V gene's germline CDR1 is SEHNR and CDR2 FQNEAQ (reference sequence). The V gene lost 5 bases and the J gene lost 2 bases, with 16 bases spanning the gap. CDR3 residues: CASSIRNRAGNQPQHF. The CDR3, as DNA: TGTGCCAGCAGCATTAGAAACAGGGCAGGCAATCAGCCCCAGCATTTT.

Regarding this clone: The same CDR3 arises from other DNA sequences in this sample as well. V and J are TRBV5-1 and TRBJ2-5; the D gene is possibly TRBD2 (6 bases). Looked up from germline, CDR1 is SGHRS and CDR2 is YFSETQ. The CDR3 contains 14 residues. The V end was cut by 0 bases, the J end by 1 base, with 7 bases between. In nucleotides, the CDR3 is TGCGCCAGCAGCTTGGGGGGGGTCCAAGAGACCCAGTACTTC. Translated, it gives CASSLGGVQETQYF.

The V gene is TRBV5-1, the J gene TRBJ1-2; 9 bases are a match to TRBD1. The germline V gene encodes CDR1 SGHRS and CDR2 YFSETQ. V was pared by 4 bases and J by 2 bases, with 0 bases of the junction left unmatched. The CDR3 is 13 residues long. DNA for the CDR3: TGCGCCAGCAGCGGACAGGGGAACTATGGCTACACCTTC. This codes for CASSGQGNYGYTF.

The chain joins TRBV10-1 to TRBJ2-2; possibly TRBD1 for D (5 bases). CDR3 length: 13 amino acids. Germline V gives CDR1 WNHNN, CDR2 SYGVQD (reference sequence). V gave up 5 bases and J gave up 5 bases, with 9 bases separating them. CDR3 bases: TGCGCCAGCAGTCTGAGACAGACCGGGGAGCTGTTTTTT. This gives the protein CASSLRQTGELFF.

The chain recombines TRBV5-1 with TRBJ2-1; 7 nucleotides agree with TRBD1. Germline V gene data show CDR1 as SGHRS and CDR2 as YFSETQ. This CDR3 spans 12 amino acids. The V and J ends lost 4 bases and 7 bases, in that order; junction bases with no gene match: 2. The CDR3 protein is CASSPTGNEQFF. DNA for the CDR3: TGCGCCAGCAGCCCGACAGGGAATGAGCAGTTCTTC. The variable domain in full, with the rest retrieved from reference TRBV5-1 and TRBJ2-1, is KAGVTQTPRYLIKTRGQQVTLSCSPISGHRSVSWYQQTPGQGLQFLFEYFSETQRNKGNFPGRFSGRQFSNSRSEMNVSTLELGDSALYLCASSPTGNEQFFGPGTRLTVL.

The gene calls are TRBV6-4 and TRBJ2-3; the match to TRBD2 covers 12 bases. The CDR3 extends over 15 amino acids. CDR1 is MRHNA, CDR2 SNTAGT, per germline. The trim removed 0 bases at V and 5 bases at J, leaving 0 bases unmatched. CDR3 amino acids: CASSDSTSGGDTQYF. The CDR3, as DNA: TGTGCCAGCAGTGACTCGACTAGCGGGGGAGATACGCAGTATTTT.

The CDR3 coding sequence is TGTGCCAGCAGCCGGGACTCTAACTATGGCTACACCTTC. It yields the protein CASSRDSNYGYTF. V and J are TRBV6-5 and TRBJ1-2, with D maybe TRBD1 (5 bases). CDR3 length equals 13 residues. The germline V and J ends were trimmed by 6 bases and 0 bases, with 8 bases remaining between them. From germline, CDR1 is MNHEY and CDR2 SVGAGI.

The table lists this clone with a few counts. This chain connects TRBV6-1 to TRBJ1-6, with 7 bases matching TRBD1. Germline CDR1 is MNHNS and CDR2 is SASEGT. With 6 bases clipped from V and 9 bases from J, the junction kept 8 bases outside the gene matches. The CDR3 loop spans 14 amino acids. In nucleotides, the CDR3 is TGTGCCAGCAGCCTATCAGGGGGAAGTTCACCCCTCCACTTT. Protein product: CASSLSGGSSPLHF.

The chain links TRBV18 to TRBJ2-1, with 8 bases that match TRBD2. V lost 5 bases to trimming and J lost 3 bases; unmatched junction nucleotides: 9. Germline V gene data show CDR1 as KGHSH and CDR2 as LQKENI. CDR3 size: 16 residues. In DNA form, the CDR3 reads TGTGCCAGCTCAGGTCTCACTAGCGGAGTCTACAATGAGCAGTTCTTC. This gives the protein CASSGLTSGVYNEQFF.

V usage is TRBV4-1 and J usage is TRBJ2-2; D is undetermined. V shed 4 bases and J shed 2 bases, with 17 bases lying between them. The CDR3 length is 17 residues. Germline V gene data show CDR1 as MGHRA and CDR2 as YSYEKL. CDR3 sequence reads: CASSPPLTFSNTGELFF. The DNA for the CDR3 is TGCGCCAGCAGCCCACCCCTAACCTTTTCAAACACCGGGGAGCTGTTTTTT.

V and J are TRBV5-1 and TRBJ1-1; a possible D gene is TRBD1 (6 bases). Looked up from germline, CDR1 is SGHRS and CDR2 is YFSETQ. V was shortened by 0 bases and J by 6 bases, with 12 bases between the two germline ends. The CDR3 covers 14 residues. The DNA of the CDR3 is TGCGCCAGCAGCTTGGAAGGGGGAAGGGCTGAAGCTTTCTTT. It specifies CASSLEGGRAEAFF.

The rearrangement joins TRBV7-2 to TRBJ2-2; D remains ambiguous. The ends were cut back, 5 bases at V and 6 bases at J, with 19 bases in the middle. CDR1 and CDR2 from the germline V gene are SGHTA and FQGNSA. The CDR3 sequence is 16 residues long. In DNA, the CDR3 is TGTGCCAGCAGCCAATCCGCCCTCCGGCGAGCCGGGGAGCTGTTTTTT. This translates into CASSQSALRRAGELFF.

CDR3 region: CASSVGIQVHYNEQFF. The CDR3 DNA reads TGTGCCAGCAGCGTAGGAATACAGGTCCATTACAATGAGCAGTTCTTC. V usage is TRBV9 and J usage is TRBJ2-1, with a tentative D call TRBD1 (5 bases). This CDR3 contains 16 residues. Trimming removed 0 bases at V and 4 bases at J, with 14 bases between. Germline V gene data show CDR1 as SGDLS and CDR2 as YYNGEE.

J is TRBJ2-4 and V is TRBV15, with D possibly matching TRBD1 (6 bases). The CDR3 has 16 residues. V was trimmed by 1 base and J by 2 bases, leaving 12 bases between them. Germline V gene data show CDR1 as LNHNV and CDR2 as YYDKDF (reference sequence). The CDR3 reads CATSRGGQGTKNIQYF. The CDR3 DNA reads TGTGCCACCAGCAGAGGGGGACAAGGAACCAAAAACATTCAGTACTTC.

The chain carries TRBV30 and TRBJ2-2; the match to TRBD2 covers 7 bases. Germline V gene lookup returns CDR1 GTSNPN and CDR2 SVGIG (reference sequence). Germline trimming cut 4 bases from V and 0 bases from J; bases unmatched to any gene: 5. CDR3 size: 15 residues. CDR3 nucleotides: TGTGCCTGGAACCTAGCGGTCGCGAACACCGGGGAGCTGTTTTTT. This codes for CAWNLAVANTGELFF.